The rows below give T cell receptor beta chains drawn from one sample of a study of T-cell reconstitution after alpha-beta-depleted transplantation in children. TCRdb reprocessed the PCR reads via MiXCR and lists one record per CDR3 protein. The data hold about 270,000 distinct CDR3 sequences, with approximately 9.8% observed a single time. The sample was PBMCs from the stem cell graft donor, taken from the stem cell graft. Source of these receptors: a human donor who donated a stem cell graft to a child with SCID. Each CDR3 is given with its conserved first and last residue. A D gene is named only where the DNA matches it firmly. Where a row states a size, it is once, few, many or the class of an expanded clone; other rows omit it.

d_gene: -; abundance: few; len: 15; v_gene: TRBV12-3/TRBV12-4; j_gene: TRBJ1-5; CDR3aa: CASSPGLRTHQPQHF; CDR3nt: TGTGCCAGCAGCCCCGGGCTTCGAACGCATCAGCCCCAGCATTTT
d_gene: -; abundance: many; len: 15; v_gene: TRBV7-9; j_gene: TRBJ1-6; CDR3aa: CASSLDWGAGSPLHF; CDR3nt: TGTGCCAGCAGCTTAGACTGGGGGGCTGGTTCACCCCTCCACTTT
d_gene: TRBD1; abundance: many; len: 15; v_gene: TRBV5-1; j_gene: TRBJ2-7; CDR3aa: CASSFRTGAGYEQYF; CDR3nt: TGCGCCAGCAGCTTCAGGACAGGGGCCGGTTACGAGCAGTACTTC
d_gene: TRBD2; abundance: many; len: 14; v_gene: TRBV20-1; j_gene: TRBJ2-3; CDR3aa: CSAAGLAVTDTQYF; CDR3nt: TGCAGTGCTGCGGGACTAGCGGTCACAGATACGCAGTATTTT
d_gene: -; abundance: -; len: 15; v_gene: TRBV11-2; j_gene: TRBJ2-7; CDR3aa: CASSFRGQKNYEQYF; CDR3nt: TGTGCCAGCAGCTTCCGCGGACAGAAAAACTACGAGCAGTACTTC
d_gene: -; abundance: -; len: 12; v_gene: TRBV7-2; j_gene: TRBJ2-5; CDR3aa: CASSLRRETQYF; CDR3nt: TGTGCCAGCAGCCTAAGGCGAGAGACCCAGTACTTC
d_gene: TRBD1; abundance: -; len: 15; v_gene: TRBV5-1; j_gene: TRBJ2-1; CDR3aa: CASSQDRDPNNEQFF; CDR3nt: TGCGCCAGCAGCCAAGACAGGGACCCTAACAATGAGCAGTTCTTC
d_gene: -; abundance: -; len: 13; v_gene: TRBV29-1; j_gene: TRBJ2-1; CDR3aa: CSATGLSGNEQFF; CDR3nt: TGCAGCGCTACAGGGCTTTCGGGGAATGAGCAGTTCTTC
d_gene: TRBD1; abundance: few; len: 16; v_gene: TRBV11-2; j_gene: TRBJ1-2; CDR3aa: CASSLDRGQGNDGYTF; CDR3nt: TGTGCCAGCAGCTTAGATCGGGGACAGGGGAATGATGGCTACACCTTC
d_gene: TRBD2; abundance: many; len: 15; v_gene: TRBV3-1; j_gene: TRBJ2-1; CDR3aa: CASRPSGGPYNEQFF; CDR3nt: TGTGCCAGCAGGCCTAGCGGGGGACCTTACAATGAGCAGTTCTTC
d_gene: TRBD2; abundance: -; len: 15; v_gene: TRBV5-1; j_gene: TRBJ2-1; CDR3aa: CASSLASLAGQNRFF; CDR3nt: TGCGCCAGCAGCTTGGCGTCGCTAGCGGGGCAAAATCGGTTCTTC